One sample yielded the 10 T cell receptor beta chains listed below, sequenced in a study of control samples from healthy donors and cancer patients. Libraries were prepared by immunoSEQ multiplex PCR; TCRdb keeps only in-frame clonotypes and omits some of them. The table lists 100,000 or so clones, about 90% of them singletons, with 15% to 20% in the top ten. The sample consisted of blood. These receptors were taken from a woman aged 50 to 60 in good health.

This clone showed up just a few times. The CDR3 region is CASFGGNTEAFF. DNA of the CDR3: TGTGCCAGTTTCGGGGGGAACACTGAAGCTTTCTTT. The chain has TRBV27 and TRBJ1-1, with a weak D call TRBD1 (5 bases). The CDR3 covers 12 residues. Germline-derived CDR1 and CDR2 are MNHEY and SMNVEV (reference sequence). The V end lost 9 bases, the J end lost 1 base, and 9 bases lay between the germline ends.

This CDR3 reads CASSSTGLANTGELFF. CDR3 nucleotide sequence: TGTGCCAGCAGCTCCACAGGCCTGGCGAACACCGGGGAGCTGTTTTTT. V gene TRBV28 combines with J gene TRBJ2-2; maybe TRBD1 (5 bases). The CDR3 length is 16 residues. V was pared by 6 bases and J by 0 bases, with 14 bases between. Germline V lookup: CDR1 MDHEN, CDR2 SYDVKM.

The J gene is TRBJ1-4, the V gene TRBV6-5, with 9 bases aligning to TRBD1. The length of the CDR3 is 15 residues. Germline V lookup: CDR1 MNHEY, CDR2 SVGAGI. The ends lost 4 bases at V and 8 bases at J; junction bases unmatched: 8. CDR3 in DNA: TGTGCCAGCAGTTTACACAGGGGGCGCGGGGAAAAACTGTTTTTT. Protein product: CASSLHRGRGEKLFF.

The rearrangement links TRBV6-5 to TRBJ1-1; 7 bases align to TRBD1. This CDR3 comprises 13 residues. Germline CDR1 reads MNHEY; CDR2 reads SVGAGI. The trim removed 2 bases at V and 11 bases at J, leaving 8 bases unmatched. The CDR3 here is CASSYGRGLDAFF. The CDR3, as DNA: TGTGCCAGCAGTTACGGGAGGGGGCTCGATGCTTTCTTT.

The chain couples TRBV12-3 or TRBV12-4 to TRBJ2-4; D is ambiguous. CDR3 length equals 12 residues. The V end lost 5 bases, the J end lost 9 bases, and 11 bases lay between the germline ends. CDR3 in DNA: TGTGCCAGCAGTGCCCCCAACGGCATTCAGTACTTC. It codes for CASSAPNGIQYF.

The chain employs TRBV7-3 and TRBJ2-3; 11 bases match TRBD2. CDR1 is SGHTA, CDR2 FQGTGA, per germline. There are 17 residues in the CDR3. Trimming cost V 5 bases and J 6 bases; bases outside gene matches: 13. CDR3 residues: CASSVTATSGKRDTQYF. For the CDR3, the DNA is TGTGCCAGCAGCGTTACGGCGACTAGCGGGAAAAGGGATACGCAGTATTTT.

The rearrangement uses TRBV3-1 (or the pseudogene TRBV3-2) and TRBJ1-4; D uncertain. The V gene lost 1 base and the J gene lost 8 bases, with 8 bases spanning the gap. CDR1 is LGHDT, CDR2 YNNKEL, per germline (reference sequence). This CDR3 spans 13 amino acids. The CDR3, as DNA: TGTGCCAGCAGCCAAGCATGGCGCGAAAAACTGTTTTTT. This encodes CASSQAWREKLFF.

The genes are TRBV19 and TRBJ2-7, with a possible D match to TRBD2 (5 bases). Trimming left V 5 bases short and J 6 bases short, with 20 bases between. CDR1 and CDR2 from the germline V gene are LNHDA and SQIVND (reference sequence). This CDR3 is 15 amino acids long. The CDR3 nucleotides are TGTGCCAGTAGTCCCCCGGGGTCCCGGTGGGCCGAGCAGTACTTC. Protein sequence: CASSPPGSRWAEQYF.

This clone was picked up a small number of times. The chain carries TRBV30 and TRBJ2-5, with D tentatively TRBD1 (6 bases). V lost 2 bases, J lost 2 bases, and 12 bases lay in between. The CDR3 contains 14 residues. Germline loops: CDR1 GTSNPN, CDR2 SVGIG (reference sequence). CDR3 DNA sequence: TGTGCCTGGAGTAAACCGGGACAACAAGAGACCCAGTACTTC. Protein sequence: CAWSKPGQQETQYF.

DNA for the CDR3: TGCGCCAGCAGCCAAGAGGGGCTAGGGGAGCCCCAGCATTTT. Protein: CASSQEGLGEPQHF. The chain carries TRBV4-1 and TRBJ1-5, with D possibly TRBD1 on 5 matching bases. V dropped 0 bases and J dropped 8 bases, with 11 bases sitting between them. The CDR3 has 14 amino acids. In germline, CDR1 is MGHRA, CDR2 YSYEKL.